This entry describes one T cell receptor beta chain. Its cognate antigen is unknown. The data are from a study of response to subunit inactivated influenza vaccine. Study-wide results and limits: Authors suggested that a seasonal influenza vaccination recruits few new T cells each time.

TCRdb independently ran MiXCR on the RT-PCR reads; one entry per CDR3 protein. The repertoire consists of 650,000 to 800,000 distinct CDR3 sequences, with roughly 14% occurring once and the leading ten covering around 6.5%. The TCR comes from a man aged 45-65 years who received an inactivated influenza vaccine. Sequencing used PBMCs from blood, obtained around 14 days before vaccination.

The DNA of the CDR3 is TGCAGTGCCTCGAACAGGATGGTCTACGAGCAGTACTTC. It is translated as CSASNRMVYEQYF. V is TRBV20-1 and J is TRBJ2-7, with D maybe TRBD1 (5 bases). The CDR3 consists of 13 residues. V was clipped by 6 bases and J by 3 bases, with 15 bases between them. Per germline, CDR1 DFQATT and CDR2 SNEGSKA (reference sequence).